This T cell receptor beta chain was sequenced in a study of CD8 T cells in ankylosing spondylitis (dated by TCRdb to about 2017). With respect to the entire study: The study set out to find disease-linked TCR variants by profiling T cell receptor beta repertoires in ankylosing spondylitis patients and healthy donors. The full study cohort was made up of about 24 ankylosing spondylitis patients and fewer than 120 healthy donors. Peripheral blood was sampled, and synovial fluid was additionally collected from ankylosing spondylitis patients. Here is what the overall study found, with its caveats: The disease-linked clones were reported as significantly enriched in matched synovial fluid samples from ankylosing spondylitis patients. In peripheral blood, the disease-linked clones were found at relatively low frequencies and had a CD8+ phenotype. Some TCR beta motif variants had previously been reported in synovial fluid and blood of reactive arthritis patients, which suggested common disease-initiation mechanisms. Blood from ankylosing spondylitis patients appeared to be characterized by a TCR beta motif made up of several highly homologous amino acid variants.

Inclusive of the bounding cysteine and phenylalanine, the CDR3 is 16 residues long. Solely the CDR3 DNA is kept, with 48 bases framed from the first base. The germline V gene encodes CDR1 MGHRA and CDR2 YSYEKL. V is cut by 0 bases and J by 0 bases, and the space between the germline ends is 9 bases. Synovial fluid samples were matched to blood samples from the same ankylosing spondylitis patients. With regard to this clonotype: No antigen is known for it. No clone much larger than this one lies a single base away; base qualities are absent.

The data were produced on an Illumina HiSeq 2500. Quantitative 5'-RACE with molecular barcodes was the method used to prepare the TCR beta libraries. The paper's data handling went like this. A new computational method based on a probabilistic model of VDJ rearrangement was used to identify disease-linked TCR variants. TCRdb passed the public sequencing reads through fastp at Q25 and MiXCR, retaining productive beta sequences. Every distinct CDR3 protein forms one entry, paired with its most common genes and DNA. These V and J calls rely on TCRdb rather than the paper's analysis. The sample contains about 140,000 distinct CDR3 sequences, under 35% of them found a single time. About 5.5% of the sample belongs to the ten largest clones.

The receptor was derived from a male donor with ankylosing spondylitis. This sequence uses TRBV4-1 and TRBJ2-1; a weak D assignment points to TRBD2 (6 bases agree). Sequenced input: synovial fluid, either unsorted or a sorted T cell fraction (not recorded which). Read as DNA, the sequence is TGCGCCAGCAGCCAAGATTCGGGAGCCTCCTACAATGAGCAGTTCTTC. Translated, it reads CASSQDSGASYNEQFF.